This entry describes one TCR beta chain. Its target is not known. This specimen belongs to a study of identifying expanded T cells in peripheral blood. Whole-study results and caveats: Clone count variance between approximately two-week samples rose with total template count. Differentially abundant clones: roughly 1.2 between replicates, 15 to 17 at around 2 weeks, over 18 at four.

Germline CDR1 MGHRA, CDR2 YSYEKL. This CDR3 has 15 residues. V lost 6 bases to trimming and J lost 4 bases; unmatched junction nucleotides: 11. Collection occurred without any documented infections or immune events in donors. Clones were sequenced by immunoSEQ multiplex PCR, and TCRdb holds only the in-frame ones, with some missing. The sample records 95,000 to 100,000 clones, roughly 87% being singletons. Material for sequencing was blood. This chain joins TRBV4-1 and TRBJ2-7, with 8 nucleotides matching TRBD1. This clonotype originated in a person aged 18-70 years in good health. CDR3 in amino acids: CASSRAGTGAYEQYF. As DNA, the CDR3 is TGCGCCAGCAGTCGCGCCGGGACAGGAGCATACGAGCAGTACTTC.